This T cell receptor (beta chain) was retrieved from a study of blood T cell repertoires in COVID-19. At the level of the study: Italy, Spain and the United States were the sources of the convalescent and acute COVID-19 samples.

This CDR3 has 13 residues. Germline CDR1 KGHSH, CDR2 LQKENI. V was trimmed by 6 bases and J by 1 base, leaving 9 bases between them. As processed by the authors: Counts of nucleated cells, estimated from reference gene primer amplification, were obtained. Clones were read by immunoSEQ multiplex PCR, and TCRdb kept only the in-frame ones, dropping some. D and trimming come from the DNA, and the V and J calls and clone size come from that table. Counted here are 250,000 to 300,000 clones, roughly nine tenths occurring once; the ten biggest clones make up less than 4.5%. The V and J genes are TRBV18 and TRBJ1-1; D perhaps matches TRBD1 (6 bases). The receptor comes from a man between 18 and 35 years old with active or convalescent COVID-19. Sequenced input: peripheral blood. In DNA form, the CDR3 reads TGTGCCAGCTCCACAGGGACGAACACTGAAGCTTTCTTT. Encoded protein: CASSTGTNTEAFF.